Reported below is one T cell receptor (beta chain). It was with random hexamers that roughly 0.45 to 1 ug RNA was reverse transcribed. TCRdb used MiXCR to reprocess the immunoSEQ multiplex PCR reads, holding one entry per CDR3 protein. The table records tens of thousands of distinct CDR3 sequences, around 96% of them present only once. The study sequenced TCR beta in blood CD8+ and CD4+ T cells. Per germline, CDR1 KGHDR and CDR2 SFDVKD. V shed 4 bases, J shed 7 bases, and the junction held 1 base outside the gene matches. CDR3 size: 13 residues. This entry comes from a study of CD8 T cells in Susac syndrome.

The sample taken for sequencing was CD8+ T cells from PBMCs. The TCR sequence derives from a human donor with Susac syndrome. The V and J genes are TRBV24-1 and TRBJ1-2, with TRBD1 identical over 11 bases. The CDR3 here is CATSEGTGGGYTF. DNA of the CDR3: TGTGCCACCAGTGAGGGGACAGGGGGTGGCTACACCTTC.